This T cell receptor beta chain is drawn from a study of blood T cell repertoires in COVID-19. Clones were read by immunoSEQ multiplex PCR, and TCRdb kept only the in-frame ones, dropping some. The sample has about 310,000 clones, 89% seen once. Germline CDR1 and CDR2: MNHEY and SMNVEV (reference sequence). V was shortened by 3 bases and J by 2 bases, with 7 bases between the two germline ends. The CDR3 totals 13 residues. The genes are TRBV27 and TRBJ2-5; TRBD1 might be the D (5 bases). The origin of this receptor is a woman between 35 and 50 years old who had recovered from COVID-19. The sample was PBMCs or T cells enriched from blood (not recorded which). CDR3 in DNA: TGTGCCAGCAGTTTGGGGCTACAAGAGACCCAGTACTTC. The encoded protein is CASSLGLQETQYF.